Listed below are T cell receptor beta chains from one sample, sequenced in a study of T cell responses to AZD1222 COVID-19 vaccine. Clones were read by immunoSEQ multiplex PCR, and TCRdb kept only the in-frame ones, dropping some. The sample has approximately 140,000 clones; approximately 90% are singletons. This material consisted of peripheral blood, taken on day 0 of AZD1222 vaccination. These receptors were obtained from an adult in good health. Both conserved end residues are trimmed from each CDR3. Clone size is not always given. Where it is, it says once, few, many or a class for expanded clones.

v_call: TRBV6-2/TRBV6-3
clone_size: -
cdr3_aa: ASSYSTSSGAETGELF

v_call: TRBV6-5
clone_size: few
cdr3_aa: ASSYRTPSSYNEQF

v_call: TRBV7-8
clone_size: -
cdr3_aa: ASSPIRTGGVNQPQH

v_call: TRBV5-1
clone_size: -
cdr3_aa: ASSVSGTETQY

v_call: TRBV28
clone_size: -
cdr3_aa: ASHWTSGRIYEQY

v_call: TRBV2
clone_size: -
cdr3_aa: ASTSKAGARTGTGELF

v_call: TRBV4-3
clone_size: -
cdr3_aa: ASSQRITGGAGYGYT

v_call: TRBV28
clone_size: -
cdr3_aa: AIYPGTGVSYEQY

v_call: TRBV7-8
clone_size: -
cdr3_aa: ASSPGQGEGYT

v_call: TRBV3-1/TRBV3-2
clone_size: -
cdr3_aa: ASSLLAGGTGELF

v_call: TRBV15
clone_size: -
cdr3_aa: ATSSSADEQY

v_call: TRBV9
clone_size: -
cdr3_aa: ASSVGPPLGNSPLH

v_call: TRBV9
clone_size: once
cdr3_aa: ASSDGIRELF

v_call: TRBV2
clone_size: once
cdr3_aa: ASSEIWGGGYT

v_call: TRBV3-1/TRBV3-2
clone_size: -
cdr3_aa: ASSHRYYGYT

v_call: TRBV7-3
clone_size: -
cdr3_aa: ASSSPGLAGGSDTQY